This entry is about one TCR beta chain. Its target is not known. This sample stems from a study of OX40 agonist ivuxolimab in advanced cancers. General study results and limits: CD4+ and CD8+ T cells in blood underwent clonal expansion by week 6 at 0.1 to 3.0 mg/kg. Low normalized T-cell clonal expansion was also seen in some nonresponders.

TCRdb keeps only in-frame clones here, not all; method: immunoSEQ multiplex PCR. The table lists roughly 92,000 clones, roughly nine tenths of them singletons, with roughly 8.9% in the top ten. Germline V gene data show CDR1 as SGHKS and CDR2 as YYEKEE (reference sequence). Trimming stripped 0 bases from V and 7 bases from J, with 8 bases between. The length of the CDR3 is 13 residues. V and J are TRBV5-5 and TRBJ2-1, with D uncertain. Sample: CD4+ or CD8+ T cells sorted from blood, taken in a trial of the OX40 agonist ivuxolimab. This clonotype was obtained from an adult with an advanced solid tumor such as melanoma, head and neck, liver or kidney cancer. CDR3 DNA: TGTGCCAGCAGCTTGGATTTGAGTAATGAGCAGTTCTTC. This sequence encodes CASSLDLSNEQFF.